These T cell receptor beta chains were read from a single sample in a study of blood T cell repertoires in COVID-19. TCRdb's copy holds only in-frame clones and misses some; the assay was immunoSEQ multiplex PCR. The top ten clones hold 25% to 35% of a sample with fewer than 150,000 clones, more than 70% of them seen once. The sequencing input was peripheral blood. The receptor source for this set is a human donor in a cohort sampled during active COVID-19. CDR3s include the opening cysteine and the closing phenylalanine or tryptophan. D genes are given only for firm matches. Only part of the rows carry a size: once, few, many, or a class if the clone is expanded.

14,TRBV3-1/TRBV3-2,once,NA,TRBJ1-1,CASSPFQGNTEAFF,TGTGCCAGCAGCCCATTCCAGGGGAACACTGAAGCTTTCTTT
11,TRBV30,NA,NA,TRBJ2-3,CAWSRLPTQYF,TGTGCCTGGAGTAGACTCCCTACGCAGTATTTT
17,TRBV7-9,NA,NA,TRBJ2-1,CASSTWGNSFSYNEQFF,TGTGCCAGCAGCACGTGGGGCAACTCGTTCTCCTACAATGAGCAGTTCTTC
15,TRBV19,NA,TRBD1,TRBJ1-5,CASSMDRVPNQPQHF,TGTGCCAGTAGTATGGACAGGGTCCCCAATCAGCCCCAGCATTTT
14,TRBV5-1,NA,TRBD1,TRBJ2-7,CASSLEGARTAQYF,TGCGCCAGCAGCTTGGAGGGGGCCAGGACCGCTCAGTACTTC
16,TRBV19,NA,TRBD1,TRBJ2-7,CASSSSTGTGNYEQYF,TGTGCCAGTAGTTCCTCAACCGGGACAGGGAATTACGAGCAGTACTTC
18,TRBV3-1/TRBV3-2,NA,NA,TRBJ2-2,CASSHGGAVRGITGELFF,TGTGCCAGCAGCCATGGGGGGGCTGTGAGGGGCATAACCGGGGAGCTGTTTTTT
14,TRBV6-4,once,TRBD1,TRBJ1-1,CASSLTGEGTEAFF,TGTGCCAGCAGCCTGACAGGGGAAGGCACTGAAGCTTTCTTT
16,TRBV2,NA,NA,TRBJ1-4,CASSDPRQQTNEKLFF,TGTGCCAGCAGTGACCCCCGACAGCAGACTAATGAAAAACTGTTTTTT
13,TRBV9,NA,NA,TRBJ1-1,CASSVAGNTEAFF,TGTGCCAGCAGCGTAGCAGGGAACACTGAAGCTTTCTTT
13,TRBV3-1/TRBV3-2,NA,NA,TRBJ1-1,CASSRQVNTEAFF,TGTGCCAGCAGCCGACAGGTGAACACTGAAGCTTTCTTT
13,TRBV29-1,NA,NA,TRBJ1-4,CSVEIGINEKLFF,TGCAGCGTTGAAATCGGTATAAATGAAAAACTGTTTTTT
18,TRBV27,NA,TRBD1,TRBJ1-6,CASSYGWQPGTAGSPLHF,TGTGCCAGCAGTTATGGGTGGCAGCCCGGGACAGCGGGTTCACCCCTCCACTTT
14,TRBV7-3,few,TRBD2,TRBJ2-3,CASSLAGVTDTQYF,TGTGCCAGCAGCCTAGCGGGGGTGACAGATACGCAGTATTTT
14,TRBV18,NA,NA,TRBJ2-2,CASSPPLDTGELFF,TGTGCCAGCTCACCACCACTAGACACCGGGGAGCTGTTTTTT
16,TRBV27,NA,TRBD1,TRBJ1-1,CASSPITGGKNTEAFF,TGTGCCAGCAGTCCTATCACAGGGGGTAAGAACACTGAAGCTTTCTTT
14,TRBV6-5,NA,NA,TRBJ1-5,CASRRTRAAQPQHF,TGTGCCAGCAGGAGGACCCGAGCGGCTCAGCCCCAGCATTTT
15,TRBV5-1,NA,TRBD1,TRBJ1-1,CASSLQTGLNTEAFF,TGCGCCAGCAGCTTACAGACAGGGCTGAACACTGAAGCTTTCTTT
13,TRBV7-6,NA,TRBD1,TRBJ1-5,CASSLGTVQPQHF,TGTGCCAGCAGCCTAGGGACAGTTCAGCCCCAGCATTTT
14,TRBV6-1,NA,NA,TRBJ2-7,CASSESGFTYEQYF,TGTGCCAGCAGTGAATCGGGTTTCACCTACGAGCAGTACTTC
15,TRBV19,NA,TRBD1,TRBJ2-2,CASSPQTGGTGELFF,TGTGCCAGTAGTCCCCAGACAGGGGGCACCGGGGAGCTGTTTTTT
16,TRBV2,NA,NA,TRBJ2-7,CASSFRDYRVPYEQYF,TGTGCCAGCAGTTTCCGTGATTACAGGGTACCCTACGAGCAGTACTTC
13,TRBV7-8,few,NA,TRBJ2-5,CASSLQAEETQYF,TGTGCCAGCAGCTTGCAAGCGGAAGAGACCCAGTACTTC
13,TRBV7-2,NA,TRBD1,TRBJ2-7,CASSTGQSYEQYF,TGTGCCAGCAGCACGGGACAGTCCTACGAGCAGTACTTC
16,TRBV21-1,NA,NA,TRBJ2-2,CASSPRVGRDTGELFF,TGTGCCAGCAGCCCACGGGTAGGTCGGGACACCGGGGAGCTGTTTTTT
15,TRBV5-1,NA,NA,TRBJ1-5,CASSLGGNGNQPQHF,TGCGCCAGCAGCTTGGGCGGGAACGGCAATCAGCCCCAGCATTTT
16,TRBV10-2,NA,NA,TRBJ2-2,CASSVVGTPYTGELFF,TGCGCCAGCAGTGTCGTAGGGACACCCTACACCGGGGAGCTGTTTTTT
17,TRBV9,NA,TRBD2,TRBJ2-3,CASSVRTSGGPTDTQYF,TGTGCCAGCAGCGTGCGGACTAGCGGGGGACCCACAGATACGCAGTATTTT
13,TRBV5-6,NA,NA,TRBJ2-5,CASSLSDSMTQYF,TGTGCCAGCAGCTTGTCGGACTCGATGACCCAGTACTTC
14,TRBV7-2,NA,NA,TRBJ2-7,CASSSSRVSYEQYF,TGTGCCAGCAGCTCCTCCCGGGTCTCCTACGAGCAGTACTTC
18,TRBV7-8,NA,TRBD2,TRBJ2-7,CASSVGLAGGPGFNEQYF,TGTGCCAGCAGCGTGGGACTAGCGGGGGGGCCCGGGTTTAATGAGCAGTACTTC
14,TRBV6-5,NA,NA,TRBJ2-5,CASSWGRLQETQYF,TGTGCCAGCAGTTGGGGGCGACTTCAAGAGACCCAGTACTTC
15,TRBV5-8,NA,NA,TRBJ2-1,CASSLGRSGFNEQFF,TGTGCCAGCAGCTTGGGCAGGTCGGGGTTCAATGAGCAGTTCTTC
14,TRBV6-2/TRBV6-3,once,NA,TRBJ1-5,CASSYRGRDQPQHF,TGTGCCAGCAGTTACCGGGGGAGGGATCAGCCCCAGCATTTT
12,TRBV18,NA,NA,TRBJ2-5,CASSLSQETQYF,TGTGCCAGCTCACTCTCTCAAGAGACCCAGTACTTC
14,TRBV5-1,once,TRBD1,TRBJ2-7,CASSLGQGPYEQYF,TGCGCCAGCAGCTTGGGACAGGGTCCCTACGAGCAGTACTTC
16,TRBV11-3,NA,TRBD1,TRBJ1-1,CASSSNTRGSNTEAFF,TGTGCCAGCAGCTCGAACACCAGGGGGTCGAACACTGAAGCTTTCTTT
15,TRBV27,NA,TRBD1,TRBJ2-5,CASSPRYRGSETQYF,TGTGCCAGCAGTCCGAGGTACAGGGGATCAGAGACCCAGTACTTC
15,TRBV28,NA,TRBD1,TRBJ1-6,CASSSPGQGGSPLHF,TGTGCCAGCAGTTCTCCCGGACAGGGAGGATCACCCCTCCACTTT
16,TRBV7-2,NA,TRBD1,TRBJ1-6,CASSLVGQGVNSPLHF,TGTGCCAGCAGCTTAGTTGGGCAGGGGGTGAATTCACCCCTCCACTTT
14,TRBV18,NA,NA,TRBJ1-2,CASTSLGGVDGYTF,TGTGCCAGCACTTCCTTGGGAGGGGTAGATGGCTACACCTTC
16,TRBV25-1,NA,TRBD1,TRBJ2-1,CASSDPGQGNYNEQFF,TGTGCCAGCAGTGACCCCGGACAGGGGAATTACAATGAGCAGTTCTTC